The 9 T cell receptor beta chains below come from one sample, sequenced in a study of blood T cells in healthy people across ages (dated by TCRdb to about 2015). The library came from 5' RACE. TCRdb lists the instrument as Illumina HiSeq 2500. A second PCR of about 7 to 12 cycles was performed with a sample-barcoded 5' primer and a J-beta primer mix. TCRdb reran the public reads through fastp at Q25 and MiXCR, keeping productive beta chains. Each entry merges the rows of one CDR3 protein and shows their most common DNA and genes. The sample has some 700,000 distinct CDR3 sequences on record, roughly 44% of them singletons. The ten largest clones represent 20% to 25% of the sample. The sample comprised blood. These receptors all come from a woman aged 55 to 70 in good health.

This clonotype has a handful of counts. This chain uses TRBV29-1 with TRBJ2-7; possibly TRBD1 for D (6 bases). The CDR3 loop spans 15 amino acids. Germline CDR1 is SQVTM and CDR2 is ANQGSEA. V lost 6 bases and J 6 bases, leaving 24 bases between the germline ends. The CDR3 sequence: CSVARRGPGESEQYF. Written as DNA, the CDR3 is TGCAGCGTAGCTAGAAGAGGGCCAGGGGAGTCCGAGCAGTACTTC.

The chain couples TRBV7-9 to TRBJ2-7; D is ambiguous. The germline V and J ends were trimmed by 1 base and 4 bases, with 8 bases remaining between them. The CDR3 loop spans 13 amino acids. CDR1 is SEHNR and CDR2 is FQNEAQ in the germline V gene (reference sequence). CDR3 nucleotide sequence: TGTGCCAGCAGCTTAGAGTTTGGGTACGAGCAGTACTTC. It codes for CASSLEFGYEQYF.

This clonotype was observed a few times. The CDR3 protein is CASSQDSTGVSGEQYF. The CDR3 DNA reads as TGCGCCAGCAGCCAAGATAGCACCGGGGTCTCCGGCGAGCAGTACTTC. The V call is TRBV4-3, the J call TRBJ2-7; tentative D call: TRBD2 (5 bases). The V gene lost 0 bases and the J gene lost 6 bases, with 18 bases spanning the gap. Per germline, CDR1 LGHNA and CDR2 YSLEER. This CDR3 is 16 amino acids long.

This chain's CDR3 is CAISGVGGANVLTF. In DNA, the CDR3 is TGTGCCATCAGTGGTGTGGGTGGGGCCAACGTCCTGACTTTC. The V gene is TRBV10-3, the J gene TRBJ2-6; D remains ambiguous. Germline V gene data show CDR1 as ENHRY and CDR2 as SYGVKD. This CDR3 region has 14 residues. Trimming left V 4 bases short and J 3 bases short, with 7 bases between.

This clonotype was seen only a few times. V is TRBV7-8 and J is TRBJ1-2; TRBD1 agrees at 10 bases. Germline V gene lookup returns CDR1 SGHVS and CDR2 FQNEAQ. Unmatched junction bases numbered 13, after V lost 7 bases and J lost 5 bases. This CDR3 comprises 16 residues. The CDR3 region has the DNA TGTGCCAGCACCCCCCCGGCGGACAGGGGGAAATATGGCTACACCTTC. It translates to CASTPPADRGKYGYTF. The full variable domain, completed using reference TRBV7-8 and TRBJ1-2, is GAGVSQSPRYKVAKRGQDVALRCDPISGHVSLFWYQQALGQGPEFLTYFQNEAQLDKSGLPSDRFFAERPEGSVSTLKIQRTQQEDSAVYLCASTPPADRGKYGYTFGSGTRLTVV.

This clonotype was counted a single time. This chain uses TRBV29-1 with TRBJ2-5, with 7 positions matching TRBD2. V trimming: 0 bases; J trimming: 1 base; junction bases outside the gene matches: 8. Germline V gives CDR1 SQVTM, CDR2 ANQGSEA. The CDR3 has 16 amino acids. The CDR3 reads CSVEDGQGGPQETQYF. The CDR3 nucleotides read TGCAGCGTTGAAGATGGCCAGGGAGGGCCCCAAGAGACCCAGTACTTC. The full variable domain, with the rest looked up from reference TRBV29-1 and TRBJ2-5, is SAVISQKPSRDICQRGTSLTIQCQVDSQVTMMFWYRQQPGQSLTLIATANQGSEATYESGFVIDKFPISRPNLTFSTLTVSNMSPEDSSIYLCSVEDGQGGPQETQYFGPGTRLLVL.

This clonotype has a handful of counts. The V and J genes are TRBV5-1 and TRBJ2-1, with 14 positions matching TRBD2. The J segment lost 5 bases and the V segment lost 4 bases, leaving 11 bases of the junction unmatched. This CDR3 is 18 amino acids long. Germline assignment: CDR1 SGHRS and CDR2 YFSETQ. The CDR3 coding sequence is TGCGCCAGCAGCCTTGGTTTGGGACTAGCGGGAGCTAACAATGAGCAGTTCTTC. This sequence encodes CASSLGLGLAGANNEQFF.

This clonotype was seen more than once but under ten times. The chain employs TRBV6-1 and TRBJ2-3; 8 nucleotides align to TRBD1. The junction had 6 bases not matched to a gene; V was cut back by 5 bases and J by 2 bases. This CDR3 has 15 residues. Germline V gene data show CDR1 as MNHNS and CDR2 as SASEGT. CDR3 sequence (DNA): TGTGCCAGCAGTTCTGGACAGGGAAACACAGATACGCAGTATTTT. Its translation is CASSSGQGNTDTQYF.

This chain uses TRBV7-2 with TRBJ2-1; D possibly corresponds to TRBD1 (6 bases). The CDR3 runs 13 residues. Germline V CDR1 and CDR2: SGHTA, FQGNSA. The V end lost 5 bases, the J end lost 3 bases, and 8 bases lay between the germline ends. The CDR3 DNA reads TGTGCCAGCAGCCGCAGGGGCTACAATGAGCAGTTCTTC. It encodes CASSRRGYNEQFF.